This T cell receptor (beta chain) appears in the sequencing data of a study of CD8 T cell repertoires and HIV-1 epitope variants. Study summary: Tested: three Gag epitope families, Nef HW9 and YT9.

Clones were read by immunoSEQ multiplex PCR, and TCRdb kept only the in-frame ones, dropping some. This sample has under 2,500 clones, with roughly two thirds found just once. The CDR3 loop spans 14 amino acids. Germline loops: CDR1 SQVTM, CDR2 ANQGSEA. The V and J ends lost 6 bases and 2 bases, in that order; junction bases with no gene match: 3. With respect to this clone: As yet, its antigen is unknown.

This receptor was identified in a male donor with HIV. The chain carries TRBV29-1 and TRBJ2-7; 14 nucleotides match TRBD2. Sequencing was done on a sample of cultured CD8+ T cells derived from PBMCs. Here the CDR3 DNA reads TGCAGCGTATCGGGACTAGCGGGAGCCTACGAGCAGTACTTC. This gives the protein CSVSGLAGAYEQYF.